These T cell receptor beta chains were read from a single sample in a study of T cell changes during pregnancy in multiple sclerosis. The protocol was immunoSEQ multiplex PCR, while the TCRdb copy is restricted to in-frame clones and leaves out a portion. The table shows about 44,000 clones, with approximately 92% occurring only once. The sequencing sample was made of peripheral blood. The receptors come from a female donor with multiple sclerosis, enrolled in a pregnancy study. CDR3s include the opening cysteine and the closing phenylalanine or tryptophan. Fields, in order: clone size, J gene, D gene, V gene, CDR3 protein, CDR3 DNA. The D gene is left open where the match is weak. Rows may omit the clone size; those that give it use once, few, many or a size class.

medium-sized TRBJ2-3 - TRBV6-4 CASSKSSTDTQYF TGTGCCAGCAGCAAATCTAGCACAGATACGCAGTATTTT
- TRBJ2-4 TRBD1 TRBV13 CASSPTGAKNIQYF TGTGCCAGCAGCCCGACAGGGGCCAAAAACATTCAGTACTTC
- TRBJ2-1 - TRBV2 CATLAWSYNEQFF TGTGCCACCTTAGCGTGGTCCTACAATGAGCAGTTCTTC
- TRBJ2-5 - TRBV9 CASSVGQLETQYF TGTGCCAGCAGCGTAGGACAGTTAGAGACCCAGTACTTC
- TRBJ1-1 TRBD1 TRBV10-3 CAISDYRGSHTEAFF TGTGCCATCAGTGACTACAGGGGATCGCACACTGAAGCTTTCTTT
once TRBJ2-1 TRBD2 TRBV6-4 CASRASGALGEQFF TGTGCCAGCCGGGCTAGCGGGGCCCTGGGGGAGCAGTTCTTC
once TRBJ2-3 TRBD2 TRBV5-1 CASSCRTSGRDTQYF TGCGCCAGCAGCTGTAGGACTAGCGGGAGAGATACGCAGTATTTT
- TRBJ2-7 TRBD1 TRBV18 CASSQGQVTYEQYF TGTGCCAGCTCACAAGGACAGGTCACCTACGAGCAGTACTTC
- TRBJ1-5 - TRBV19 CASRGGAGNQPQHF TGTGCCAGTAGGGGGGGGGCCGGCAATCAGCCCCAGCATTTT
- TRBJ1-1 TRBD1 TRBV29-1 CSVEGTGNGFTEAFF TGCAGCGTTGAGGGGACAGGGAATGGGTTCACTGAAGCTTTCTTT
- TRBJ1-5 - TRBV18 CASSLNSDGNQPQHF TGTGCCAGCTCACTCAATTCGGACGGGAATCAGCCCCAGCATTTT
few TRBJ2-3 - TRBV11-3 CASSFEFTDTQYF TGTGCCAGCAGCTTTGAGTTTACAGATACGCAGTATTTT
- TRBJ2-1 - TRBV30 CAWSRGGEDHEQFF TGTGCCTGGAGCAGGGGGGGAGAGGACCATGAGCAGTTCTTC